This TCR beta chain appears in the sequencing data of a study of identical twins. Using its own MiXCR run on the 5' RACE reads, TCRdb lists one record per CDR3 protein. The sample yields 1.5 million or so distinct CDR3 sequences, about 30% seen once. Study results and caveats: Zero-insertion results could be subject to partial confounding by invariant MAIT and iNKT cells.

Germline values: CDR1 MDHEN, CDR2 SYDVKM. The junction had 6 bases not matched to a gene; V was cut back by 4 bases and J by 3 bases. The CDR3 runs 14 residues. A note on this clonotype: Its antigen is undetermined.

This chain joins TRBV28 and TRBJ2-7; 7 nucleotides align to TRBD2. The sequenced material came from cord blood. The TCR originated in a newborn girl in good health. The CDR3 DNA reads TGTGCCAGCAGTTCCCTAGCGGCAAACTACGAGCAGTACTTC. Protein: CASSSLAANYEQYF. The complete variable domain, with remaining parts taken from reference TRBV28 and TRBJ2-7, reads DVKVTQSSRYLVKRTGEKVFLECVQDMDHENMFWYRQDPGLGLRLIYFSYDVKMKEKGDIPEGYSVSREKKERFSLILESASTNQTSMYLCASSSLAANYEQYFGPGTRLTVT.